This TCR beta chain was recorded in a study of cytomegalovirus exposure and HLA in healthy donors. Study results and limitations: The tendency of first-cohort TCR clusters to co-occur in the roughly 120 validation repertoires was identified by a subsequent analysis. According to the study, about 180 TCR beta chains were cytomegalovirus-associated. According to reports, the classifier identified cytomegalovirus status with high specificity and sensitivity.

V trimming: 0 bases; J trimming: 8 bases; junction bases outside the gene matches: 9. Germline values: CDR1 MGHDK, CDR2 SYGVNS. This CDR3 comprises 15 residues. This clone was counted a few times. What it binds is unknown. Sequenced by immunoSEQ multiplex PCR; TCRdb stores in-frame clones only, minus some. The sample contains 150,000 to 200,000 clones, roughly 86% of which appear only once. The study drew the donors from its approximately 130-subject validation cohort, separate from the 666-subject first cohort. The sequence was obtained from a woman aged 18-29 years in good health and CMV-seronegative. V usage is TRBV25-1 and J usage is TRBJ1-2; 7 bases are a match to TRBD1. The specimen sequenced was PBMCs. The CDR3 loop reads CASSEYFGQANGYTF. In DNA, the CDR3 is TGTGCCAGCAGTGAATATTTCGGACAGGCGAACGGCTACACCTTC.